This T cell receptor (beta chain) was captured by sequencing in a study of T cells in Graves' hyperthyroidism and ophthalmopathy. Individuals with ophthalmopathy presented a Clinical Activity Score of at least 3, a NOSPECS grade of at least 4 and a duration under 3 months. Each diagnosis was grounded in clinical symptoms, serum thyroxine and TRAb, thyroid ultrasound, and orbital computed tomography. The CDR3 totals 15 residues. V lost 2 bases and J lost 5; bases outside the gene matches: 6. CDR1 MNHEY and CDR2 SMNVEV come from the germline V gene (reference sequence). This clonotype was seen many times. RNA transcripts were the template for amplifying TCR beta CDR3 regions. Researchers ran a first-round RT-PCR on the TCR CDR3 using the HTBI primer set. TCRdb redid the calling of the multiplex PCR reads with MiXCR, one entry per CDR3 protein. The table has 640,000 or so distinct CDR3 sequences, approximately 15% seen once; the top ten hold about 3.9%.

Sequencing used blood. The clonotype comes from a woman aged 40 to 55 with Graves' ophthalmopathy. This chain links TRBV27 with TRBJ1-1; 9 nucleotides match TRBD1. CDR3 sequence reads: CASSLIGTGTTEAFF. The CDR3 DNA follows: TGTGCCAGCAGTTTAATCGGGACAGGGACTACTGAAGCTTTCTTT.